The entry below describes one T cell receptor beta chain. Its antigen is not known. These data are taken from a study of beta chain features in type 1 diabetes. Study-level results: Sequencing from cDNA could over-represent high-TCR-expressing cells. In every one of the four CD4+ subsets, TCRB CDR3s were moderately but significantly shorter in Type 1 diabetes patients. Naive, central memory and Treg TCRB repertoires seemed to resemble each other more closely in patients than they did in healthy donors.

cDNA synthesis used the whole RNA isolate, giving expressed TCRB sequences. Using immunoSEQ multiplex PCR, the repertoire was profiled, and TCRdb retains in-frame clones only, with some absent. The sample has 130,000 to 150,000 clones; under 60% are singletons. The ends lost 2 bases at V and 6 bases at J; junction bases unmatched: 1. Germline V CDR1 and CDR2: SGHRS, YFSETQ. The CDR3 loop spans 14 amino acids. The source material was Tregs from blood. The rearrangement joins TRBV5-1 to TRBJ1-5; 11 nucleotides match TRBD1. The receptor was derived from a young man in good health. The CDR3 nucleotides read TGCGCCAGCAGCTTAGGACAGGGGGCTCAGCCCCAGCATTTT. It encodes CASSLGQGAQPQHF.